Each of the 6 T cell receptor beta chains below was sequenced from the same sample in a study of shared clonotypes between healthy human individuals. Method: immunoSEQ multiplex PCR; TCRdb's copy keeps in-frame clones and lacks some. The table has about 360,000 clones, less than 85% seen once. Sequenced sample: memory CD4+ T cells sorted from blood. Subset defined: CD45RA-negative fraction. Receptor source: a man under 40 in good health.

The V gene is TRBV7-9, the J gene TRBJ2-1, with a tentative D call TRBD2 (6 bases). This CDR3 comprises 15 residues. The germline V and J ends were trimmed by 2 bases and 4 bases, with 12 bases remaining between them. Germline values: CDR1 SEHNR, CDR2 FQNEAQ (reference sequence). CDR3 residues: CASSLWREKYNEQFF. Here the CDR3 DNA reads TGTGCCAGCAGCTTATGGAGGGAGAAGTACAATGAGCAGTTCTTC. Full variable domain (outside the CDR3, taken from reference TRBV7-9 and TRBJ2-1): DTGVSQNPRHKITKRGQNVTFRCDPISEHNRLYWYRQTLGQGPEFLTYFQNEAQLEKSRLLSDRFSAERPKGSFSTLEIQRTEQGDSAMYLCASSLWREKYNEQFFGPGTRLTVL.

This clone was recorded only once. The chain combines TRBV7-2 with TRBJ2-1, with D possibly matching TRBD2 (6 bases). The V gene lost 5 bases and the J gene lost 5 bases, with 16 bases spanning the gap. Germline V CDR1 and CDR2: SGHTA, FQGNSA. CDR3 length equals 15 residues. CDR3 sequence reads: CASSLRTNSHNEQFF. Here the CDR3 DNA reads TGTGCCAGCAGCCTGCGGACTAATTCTCACAATGAGCAGTTCTTC. The full variable domain, with the rest looked up from reference TRBV7-2 and TRBJ2-1, is GAGVSQSPSNKVTEKGKDVELRCDPISGHTALYWYRQSLGQGLEFLIYFQGNSAPDKSGLPSDRFSAERTGGSVSTLTIQRTQQEDSAVYLCASSLRTNSHNEQFFGPGTRLTVL.

As regards this clone: Other DNA variants within this sample encode the same CDR3. This chain links TRBV6-6 with TRBJ2-5; D gene uncertain. This CDR3 comprises 11 residues. V gave up 3 bases and J gave up 4 bases, with 3 bases separating them. From germline, CDR1 is MNHNY and CDR2 SVGAGI (reference sequence). Written as DNA, the CDR3 is TGTGCCAGCAGTTATTTAGAGACCCAGTACTTC. It translates to CASSYLETQYF.

This clone was counted between two and nine times. The chain is built from TRBV5-1 and TRBJ2-5, with TRBD1 matching 8 bases. The germline V gene has CDR1 SGHRS and CDR2 YFSETQ. J was trimmed by 2 bases and V by 4 bases; bases with no gene match: 4. The CDR3 runs 14 residues. The CDR3 loop is CASSPGQEQETQYF. DNA for the CDR3: TGCGCCAGCAGCCCGGGACAGGAGCAAGAGACCCAGTACTTC.

This clone was recorded a few times. The chain joins TRBV5-1 to TRBJ2-7, with TRBD2 as a possible D gene (5 bases). The germline gives CDR1 SGHRS, CDR2 YFSETQ. This CDR3 is 14 amino acids long. V shed 2 bases and J shed 6 bases, with 15 bases lying between them. CDR3: CASSFGPAAVEQYF. The CDR3, as DNA: TGCGCCAGCAGCTTTGGACCAGCAGCGGTCGAGCAGTACTTC.

This sequence joins TRBV19 and TRBJ2-1; 10 bases fit TRBD2. CDR3 length: 19 amino acids. Germline assignment: CDR1 LNHDA and CDR2 SQIVND (reference sequence). V shed 2 bases, J shed 2 bases, and the junction held 12 bases outside the gene matches. CDR3 coding DNA: TGTGCCAGTAGTATATATGGGGGATTTAGCGGGAGGACCTACAATGAGCAGTTCTTC. Amino acid sequence: CASSIYGGFSGRTYNEQFF. The full variable domain, completed using reference TRBV19 and TRBJ2-1, is DGGITQSPKYLFRKEGQNVTLSCEQNLNHDAMYWYRQDPGQGLRLIYYSQIVNDFQKGDIAEGYSVSREKKESFPLTVTSAQKNPTAFYLCASSIYGGFSGRTYNEQFFGPGTRLTVL.